The rows below give T cell receptor beta chains drawn from one sample of a study of Ad26.COV2.S vaccination and SARS-CoV-2 variants. Clones were sequenced by immunoSEQ multiplex PCR, and TCRdb holds only the in-frame ones, with some missing. Counted here are 300,000 to 400,000 clones, roughly 84% occurring once; the ten biggest clones make up roughly 3.2%. The material was peripheral blood, obtained in a trial of Ad26.COV2.S vaccine versus placebo. The receptor set was obtained from a person aged 18-60 years who received the Ad26.COV2.S COVID-19 vaccine or a placebo. Each CDR3 is given with its conserved first and last residue. A D gene is named only where the DNA matches it firmly. Clone size, where shown, is once, few, many, or a class for clones that have expanded.

>.|TRBV9|TRBJ1-2|.
TGTGCCAGCAGCGCGTGGGGGCCTGGCTACACCTTC
CASSAWGPGYTF
>TRBD1|TRBV5-1|TRBJ1-2|.
TGCGCCAGCGCTCAGGGGGCCAACTATGGCTACACCTTC
CASAQGANYGYTF
>TRBD1|TRBV7-2|TRBJ1-4|.
TGTGCCAGCAGCCCGACAGGGGGCCGTGAAAAACTGTTTTTT
CASSPTGGREKLFF
>.|TRBV14|TRBJ1-2|.
TGTGCCAGCAGCCAAGGGGCGGGTAACTATGGCTACACCTTC
CASSQGAGNYGYTF
>.|TRBV7-2|TRBJ1-2|few
TGTGCCAGCAGTTATCCCACAGGGAGGTCCGACTATGGCTACACCTTC
CASSYPTGRSDYGYTF
>TRBD1|TRBV4-2|TRBJ1-1|.
TGTGCCAGCAGCCGCCCAGGGGGCACTGAAGCTTTCTTT
CASSRPGGTEAFF
>TRBD1|TRBV4-3|TRBJ1-2|.
TGCGCCAGCAGCCTAGGGACAGGGCACGGCTATGGCTACACCTTC
CASSLGTGHGYGYTF
>TRBD1|TRBV6-5|TRBJ1-2|.
TGTGCCAGCAGCCTAGACAGGGAGTCGGGCTACACCTTC
CASSLDRESGYTF
>.|TRBV12-3/TRBV12-4|TRBJ1-2|.
TGTGCCAGCAGTTTACGGGAGGGGAATAGCTACACCTTC
CASSLREGNSYTF
>TRBD1|TRBV30|TRBJ1-4|.
TGTGCCTGGAAAGAGACGGACAGGGACGGAGAAAAACTGTTTTTT
CAWKETDRDGEKLFF
>.|TRBV29-1|TRBJ1-2|.
TGCAGTGGCGGAGATTCGTATGGCTACACCTTC
CSGGDSYGYTF
>TRBD2|TRBV9|TRBJ2-5|.
TGTGCCAGCAGCCAAGGAGCGGGGGGCCCGGAGACCCAGTACTTC
CASSQGAGGPETQYF
>.|TRBV4-1|TRBJ1-2|.
TGCGCCAGCAGCCAAGATTCGGGATCGTATAACTATGGCTACACCTTC
CASSQDSGSYNYGYTF
>.|TRBV4-1|TRBJ1-1|.
TGCGCCAGCAGCCAAGAGTCCCCTGTGGGCACTGAAGCTTTCTTT
CASSQESPVGTEAFF
>.|TRBV27|TRBJ1-2|.
TGTGCCAGCAGTTTGGCTTTTGGGATCTTCGATGGCTACACCTTC
CASSLAFGIFDGYTF
>.|TRBV30|TRBJ1-5|.
TGTGCCTGTAGACAGTCTAGCAATCAGCCCCAGCATTTT
CACRQSSNQPQHF
>.|TRBV12-5|TRBJ1-1|.
TGTGCTAGTGGTTTGAGCAGGGCTAACACTGAAGCTTTCTTT
CASGLSRANTEAFF
>.|TRBV19|TRBJ1-1|.
TGTGCCAGTAGTTTGGACCGGGCCTACACTGAAGCTTTCTTT
CASSLDRAYTEAFF
>.|TRBV11-3|TRBJ2-2|once
TGTGCCAGCAGCCTTGGGGTAGCCGGGGAGCTGTTTTTT
CASSLGVAGELFF
>.|TRBV12-3/TRBV12-4|TRBJ1-2|.
TGTGCCAGCAGTCCGGATATTCTCTTTGGCTACACCTTC
CASSPDILFGYTF
>.|TRBV27|TRBJ2-7|.
TGTGCCAGCAGTTTATCCTCCGACTACGAGCAGTACTTC
CASSLSSDYEQYF
>TRBD2|TRBV19|TRBJ2-1|.
TGTGCCAGTAGACGGAACGCGGGGGGGTCGGGCAATGAGCAGTTCTTC
CASRRNAGGSGNEQFF
>.|TRBV18|TRBJ1-4|.
TGTGCCAGCTCCGAAAGGCAGGGCGGGAATGAAAAACTGTTTTTT
CASSERQGGNEKLFF
>.|TRBV19|TRBJ2-7|.
TGTGCCAGTAGTATAGACTTGGACGGGAGCAACGAGCAGTACTTC
CASSIDLDGSNEQYF
>.|TRBV14|TRBJ1-1|.
TGTGCCAGCACCTTCGACCGATACGGTGAAGCTTTCTTT
CASTFDRYGEAFF
>.|TRBV2|TRBJ1-2|.
TGTGCCAGCAGAAGTGGTCGGGGAGTCAACTATGGCTACACCTTC
CASRSGRGVNYGYTF
>.|TRBV5-6|TRBJ1-2|once
TGTGCCAGCAGCTTGGTCGGGCAGACCTATGGCTACACCTTC
CASSLVGQTYGYTF
>.|TRBV5-4|TRBJ2-1|.
TGTGCCAGCAGCTTGACCGGCAATGAGCAGTTCTTC
CASSLTGNEQFF
>.|TRBV11-2|TRBJ1-5|.
TGTGCCAGCAGTGAGGGTCTCGGAGGAAATCAGCCCCAGCATTTT
CASSEGLGGNQPQHF
>.|TRBV19|TRBJ1-4|.
TGTGCCAGTAGTATAAGGGCGAGAACTAATGAAAAACTGTTTTTT
CASSIRARTNEKLFF
>.|TRBV7-3|TRBJ2-1|.
TGTGCCAGCAGCTTAACCCCTAGCGACTACAATGAGCAGTTCTTC
CASSLTPSDYNEQFF